These T cell receptor beta chains were read from a single sample in a study of blood T cell repertoires in COVID-19. Using immunoSEQ multiplex PCR, the repertoire was profiled, and TCRdb retains in-frame clones only, with some absent. The sample contains 35,000 to 45,000 clones, around nine tenths of which appear only once. Sequencing was done on a sample of peripheral blood. Source of these receptors: a human donor in a cohort sampled during active COVID-19. The CDR3 runs from the conserved cysteine through the conserved F or W. Fields, in order: CDR3 protein, CDR3 DNA, V gene, D gene, J gene. A D gene is named only where the DNA matches it firmly.

CASSLGQGNQPQHF TGTGCCAGCAGCTTAGGACAAGGCAATCAGCCCCAGCATTTT TRBV7-6 - TRBJ1-5
CASSLASMDDYEQYF TGTGCCAGCAGCTTAGCTAGCATGGACGACTACGAGCAGTACTTC TRBV13 - TRBJ2-7
CASRGQGKSNQPQHF TGTGCCAGCAGGGGACAGGGGAAGAGCAATCAGCCCCAGCATTTT TRBV2 TRBD1 TRBJ1-5
CASSLAAASGGHEQYF TGTGCCAGCAGCTTAGCGGCGGCTAGCGGGGGACACGAGCAGTACTTC TRBV7-8 TRBD2 TRBJ2-7
CASTSLAGGKAFF TGTGCCAGCACCTCCCTGGCAGGGGGTAAAGCTTTCTTT TRBV27 TRBD1 TRBJ1-1
CASSGGQRVQETQYF TGTGCCAGCAGTGGGGGGCAGAGAGTCCAAGAGACCCAGTACTTC TRBV2 - TRBJ2-5
CASSRASGTPPRDTQYF TGTGCCAGCAGCCGGGCTAGCGGAACCCCCCCGCGGGATACGCAGTATTTT TRBV5-5 TRBD2 TRBJ2-3
CASSWAQRGAYEQYF TGTGCCAGCAGCTGGGCTCAGCGGGGGGCCTACGAGCAGTACTTC TRBV13 TRBD2 TRBJ2-7
CASSQVTGGPGGTQYF TGCGCCAGCAGCCAAGTCACGGGGGGGCCGGGGGGTACGCAGTATTTT TRBV4-1 TRBD2 TRBJ2-3
CASSYSLSGLDGYTF TGTGCCAGCAGTTACTCGTTATCGGGGTTGGATGGCTACACCTTC TRBV6-6 - TRBJ1-2
CASSKASGVSEQFF TGTGCCAGTAGTAAGGCTAGCGGGGTGAGTGAGCAGTTCTTC TRBV19 TRBD2 TRBJ2-1
CASSSLRGTDTQYF TGTGCCAGCAGCTCCCTACGAGGCACAGATACGCAGTATTTT TRBV7-8 - TRBJ2-3